A selection of T cell receptor beta chains follows, all from one sample in a study of cytomegalovirus exposure and HLA in healthy donors. The table came from immunoSEQ multiplex PCR; TCRdb's copy has only in-frame clones and leaves some out. The repertoire holds 120,000 or so clones, 65% to 75% seen once, with less than 7% in the top ten. Sample: PBMCs. The receptors originated from a woman aged 45 to 65 in good health and CMV-seropositive. Each CDR3 is given without its conserved first and last residue. D genes are given only for firm matches. Not every row has a clone size; where given, it reads once, few, many or a size class.

V gene	J gene	clone size	D gene	CDR3 protein
TRBV5-6	TRBJ1-5	.	TRBD1	ASSLWTGGQPQH
TRBV5-4	TRBJ2-1	.	.	ASSLWAGGNEQF
TRBV5-1	TRBJ1-5	few	TRBD1	ASSPGGGQGNQPQH
TRBV6-1	TRBJ1-2	.	TRBD1	ASSADREIGGYT
TRBV6-1	TRBJ1-6	few	.	ASSEGVLNSPLH
TRBV7-9	TRBJ2-7	.	TRBD2	ASSWTSGGHASYEQY
TRBV5-5	TRBJ2-3	.	TRBD1	ASRTTGGTDTQY
TRBV6-6	TRBJ1-6	.	.	ASSIHSYNSPLH
TRBV4-1	TRBJ2-3	few	.	ASSQFTVGDTQY
TRBV13	TRBJ2-7	.	.	ASGIEGSSYEQY
TRBV6-5	TRBJ2-7	.	TRBD2	ASSSGTSDYEQY
TRBV6-6	TRBJ1-5	.	TRBD1	ASASVSGTVNQPQH
TRBV11-1	TRBJ2-7	few	.	ASSSWGGAYEQY
TRBV5-1	TRBJ2-2	.	TRBD1	ASSLVRTDRANTGELF
TRBV2	TRBJ2-1	many	TRBD2	ASIGLAGGSSYNEQF
TRBV7-8	TRBJ1-6	.	.	ASSPRQARGPLH
TRBV30	TRBJ2-5	few	TRBD2	AWKRGLAGGGETQY
TRBV2	TRBJ2-7	once	.	AGGTESYEQY
TRBV7-2	TRBJ2-1	.	.	ASSTDSYNEQF
TRBV27	TRBJ1-5	.	.	ASSPAGNQPQH
TRBV4-3	TRBJ2-5	.	.	ASSQVLENQETQY
TRBV6-1	TRBJ2-7	.	.	ASKITGTYEQY
TRBV27	TRBJ1-5	.	TRBD1	ASSLSGQGTQH
TRBV5-1	TRBJ2-1	.	.	ASSSGQKRYNEQF
TRBV10-3	TRBJ2-4	.	.	AISESGGPPNIQY
TRBV5-1	TRBJ1-1	.	TRBD1	ASSFGQGSTEAF
TRBV5-1	TRBJ2-7	.	TRBD1	ASSTDRVEQY
TRBV2	TRBJ2-1	few	.	ATYRGGNNEQF
TRBV5-1	TRBJ2-3	.	.	ASSVGEFTDTQY